Presented here are 15 T cell receptor beta chains from one specimen sequenced in a study of blood T cell repertoires in COVID-19. Profiled with immunoSEQ multiplex PCR; TCRdb holds only in-frame clones, not every one. Of over 120,000 clones listed, just under 80% were seen once; the top ten hold about 2%. Sequencing was done on a sample of peripheral blood. The source of these receptors is a woman aged 60-75 years with acute or convalescent COVID-19.

This rearrangement joins TRBV18 to TRBJ2-1, with TRBD2 matching over 7 bases. Germline values: CDR1 KGHSH, CDR2 LQKENI. This CDR3 has 17 residues. V was pared by 0 bases and J by 1 base, with 6 bases of the junction left unmatched. The CDR3 loop is CASSPPGGEKSYNEQFF. The CDR3 bases are TGTGCCAGCTCACCACCTGGGGGGGAGAAGTCCTACAATGAGCAGTTCTTC.

There are many counts of this clone. The V gene is TRBV24-1, the J gene TRBJ1-5; 8 bases line up with TRBD1. The junction had 3 bases not matched to a gene; V was cut back by 2 bases and J by 7 bases. The CDR3 sequence is 14 residues long. Germline V gene lookup returns CDR1 KGHDR and CDR2 SFDVKD. CDR3 coding DNA: TGTGCCACCAGTGATTGGACAGGGCGGCAGCCCCAGCATTTT. As protein: CATSDWTGRQPQHF.

The chain employs TRBV2 and TRBJ2-3; 7 positions agree with TRBD1. The CDR3 is made up of 14 amino acids. Unmatched junction bases numbered 5, after V lost 8 bases and J lost 0 bases. Per the germline V gene, CDR1 is SNHLY and CDR2 is FYNNEI. The CDR3 region is CASLDRASTDTQYF. The DNA for the CDR3 is TGTGCCAGCTTAGACAGGGCGAGCACAGATACGCAGTATTTT.

The rearrangement uses TRBV9 and TRBJ1-2; the D gene is possibly TRBD1 (5 bases). From germline, CDR1 is SGDLS and CDR2 YYNGEE. V was trimmed by 3 bases and J by 2 bases, leaving 20 bases between them. The CDR3 extends over 17 amino acids. The CDR3 is CASSAVRGVSENYGYTF. As DNA, the CDR3 is TGTGCCAGCAGCGCCGTACGGGGGGTTTCGGAGAACTATGGCTACACCTTC. The variable domain in full, completed from reference TRBV9 and TRBJ1-2, reads DSGVTQTPKHLITATGQRVTLRCSPRSGDLSVYWYQQSLDQGLQFLIQYYNGEERAKGNILERFSAQQFPDLHSELNLSSLELGDSALYFCASSAVRGVSENYGYTFGSGTRLTVV.

The chain recombines TRBV2 with TRBJ2-2; D is perhaps TRBD2 (6 bases). CDR1 and CDR2 from the germline V gene are SNHLY and FYNNEI. V lost 3 bases and J lost 2, with 13 bases in between. The CDR3 loop spans 16 amino acids. The CDR3: CASSDVSGLNTGELFF. CDR3 sequence (DNA): TGTGCCAGCAGTGATGTATCGGGACTTAACACCGGGGAGCTGTTTTTT.

V usage is TRBV7-3 and J usage is TRBJ2-3; D is ambiguous. This CDR3 is 12 amino acids long. V lost 3 bases to trimming and J lost 8 bases, with 9 bases between them. Germline lookup yields CDR1 SGHTA and CDR2 FQGTGA. The CDR3 DNA is TGTGCCAGCAGCTTCCCCGGCGGTACGCAGTATTTT. Translating it yields CASSFPGGTQYF.

V gene TRBV30 combines with J gene TRBJ1-5, with TRBD1 matching over 7 bases. With 0 bases clipped from V and 4 bases from J, the junction kept 0 bases outside the gene matches. From germline, CDR1 is GTSNPN and CDR2 SVGIG (reference sequence). The CDR3 runs 13 residues. CDR3 bases: TGTGCCTGGAGTGTACAGGGGAATCAGCCCCAGCATTTT. The encoded protein is CAWSVQGNQPQHF.

J is TRBJ2-4 and V is TRBV13, with a tentative D call TRBD1 (5 bases). V was trimmed by 2 bases and J by 2 bases, leaving 13 bases between them. This CDR3 is 16 amino acids long. Germline values: CDR1 PRHDT, CDR2 FYEKMQ (reference sequence). CDR3 nucleotides: TGTGCCAGCAGCTTACGAAGGGGTGGGACCAAAAACATTCAGTACTTC. It is translated as CASSLRRGGTKNIQYF. Complete variable domain (other parts from reference TRBV13 and TRBJ2-4): AAGVIQSPRHLIKEKRETATLKCYPIPRHDTVYWYQQGPGQDPQFLISFYEKMQSDKGSIPDRFSAQQFSDYHSELNMSSLELGDSALYFCASSLRRGGTKNIQYFGAGTRLSVL.

This chain's CDR3 is CASSSLSVSVRDGYTF. In DNA form, the CDR3 reads TGTGCCAGCAGCTCCTTATCGGTTTCGGTCAGGGATGGCTACACCTTC. V is TRBV7-9 and J is TRBJ1-2; D is possibly TRBD1 (5 bases). The CDR3 is 16 amino acids. Germline loops: CDR1 SEHNR, CDR2 FQNEAQ (reference sequence). V gave up 4 bases and J gave up 6 bases, with 21 bases separating them.

This rearrangement joins TRBV5-4 to TRBJ2-7; 9 nucleotides align to TRBD2. CDR1 is SGHNT, CDR2 YYREEE, per germline (reference sequence). The V segment lost 4 bases and the J segment 4 bases; nucleotides outside the gene matches: 6. CDR3 length equals 14 residues. The CDR3 reads CASSQSGRIYEQYF. CDR3 nucleotide sequence: TGTGCCAGCAGCCAGAGCGGGAGGATATACGAGCAGTACTTC.

The chain links TRBV13 to TRBJ2-7; 13 bases map to TRBD2. J lost 6 bases, V lost 7 bases, and 15 bases had no gene match. This CDR3 contains 17 residues. Germline CDR1 reads PRHDT; CDR2 reads FYEKMQ (reference sequence). The CDR3 protein is CASTSGLAGWMRGEQYF. In nucleotides, the CDR3 is TGTGCCAGCACCTCGGGACTAGCGGGATGGATGAGAGGCGAGCAGTACTTC.

The chain uses TRBV7-2 and TRBJ2-5; 10 positions agree with TRBD2. This CDR3 comprises 16 residues. CDR1 SGHTA and CDR2 FQGNSA come from the germline V gene. Trimming removed 1 base from V and 3 bases from J; junction bases left unmatched: 5. The CDR3 DNA reads as TGTGCCAGCAGCTTAGTTGCTAGCGGGAGTAAAGAGACCCAGTACTTC. This codes for CASSLVASGSKETQYF.

Only a few counts were recorded for this clone. The gene calls are TRBV4-1 and TRBJ2-1, with 16 bases matching TRBD2. CDR3 length: 16 amino acids. CDR1 and CDR2 from the germline V gene are MGHRA and YSYEKL. J lost 9 bases, V lost 2 bases, and 4 bases had no gene match. The CDR3 DNA is TGCGCCAGCAGCCAAACGGGACTAGCGGGAGGGGGTGAGCAGTTCTTC. Translation: CASSQTGLAGGGEQFF.

This chain joins TRBV6-1 and TRBJ1-4, with TRBD1 as a possible D gene (6 bases). The V gene lost 3 bases and the J gene lost 5 bases, with 16 bases spanning the gap. The germline V gene has CDR1 MNHNS and CDR2 SASEGT. The CDR3 spans 16 residues. CDR3 in DNA: TGTGCCAGCAGTGACCTACAGGGTTGGTGGAATGAAAAACTGTTTTTT. This translates into CASSDLQGWWNEKLFF.

The chain is built from TRBV27 and TRBJ2-3, with 7 positions matching TRBD2. V dropped 4 bases and J dropped 9; count of bases not matched to a gene: 7. From germline, CDR1 is MNHEY and CDR2 SMNVEV (reference sequence). The CDR3 extends over 13 amino acids. The CDR3 loop reads CASSSGLGETQYF. In nucleotides, the CDR3 is TGTGCCAGCAGTTCCGGACTAGGAGAGACGCAGTATTTT.